This record concerns one T cell receptor (beta chain) sequence. Antigen unknown. CDR1 and CDR2 from the germline V gene are GTSNPN and SVGIG (reference sequence). CDR3 length: 14 residues. After removal of 0 bases from V and 3 bases from J, the junction contained 4 bases not matched to a gene. This entry belongs to a study of cytomegalovirus exposure and HLA in healthy donors. Findings and limits, study-wide: Most TCR sequences were uncommon, yet certain public TCRs appeared in many donors. 87-base-pair reads could not separate some V segments, including TRBV6-2 and TRBV6-3. The authors enumerated roughly 160 TCR beta chains as linked to cytomegalovirus. According to reports, the classifier identified cytomegalovirus status with high specificity and sensitivity.

PCR used 60 Vbeta primers and 13 Jbeta primers. TCRdb keeps only in-frame clones here, not all; method: immunoSEQ multiplex PCR. The data contain 81,000 or so clones, about four fifths of them singletons. The sequenced sample was PBMCs. This chain links TRBV30 with TRBJ2-7, with 8 positions matching TRBD2. This TCR was sampled from a man aged 55 to 70 in good health and CMV-seronegative. The CDR3, as DNA: TGTGCCTGGAGTGTACTTCGGGAGGGCTACGAGCAGTACTTC. It encodes CAWSVLREGYEQYF.